This TCR beta chain was profiled in a study of blood T cell repertoires in COVID-19. Study-level information: Sites across the United States, Italy and Spain contributed samples from acute and convalescent COVID-19. T cells, B-cell-depleted T cells, or PBMCs provided the cDNA or gDNA that served as material.

TCRdb's copy holds only in-frame clones and misses some; the assay was immunoSEQ multiplex PCR. The repertoire holds about 20,000 clones, with approximately 84% as singletons. CDR1 SNHLY and CDR2 FYNNEI come from the germline V gene. This CDR3 comprises 13 residues. Trimming left V 5 bases short and J 0 bases short, with 5 bases between. This receptor was taken from a man aged 50-60 years with active COVID-19. V usage is TRBV2 and J usage is TRBJ1-3; D gene unclear. The sample taken for sequencing was peripheral blood. In DNA, the CDR3 is TGTGCCAGCAGTATCGGCTCTGGAAACACCATATATTTT. Translating gives CASSIGSGNTIYF. The full variable domain, completed using reference TRBV2 and TRBJ1-3, is EPEVTQTPSHQVTQMGQEVILRCVPISNHLYFYWYRQILGQKVEFLVSFYNNEISEKSEIFDDQFSVERPDGSNFTLKIRSTKLEDSAMYFCASSIGSGNTIYFGEGSWLTVV.